This T cell receptor beta chain was recovered during a study of OX40 agonist ivuxolimab in advanced cancers. About the research overall: Enrollees could have had prior anti-PD-1, anti-PD-L1 or anti-CTLA-4 therapy, which over 35% had received. The study reported partial responses in three patients: one hepatocellular carcinoma, two cutaneous melanoma.

Enrollment shut out patients with autoimmune disease history or systemic immunosuppression. The protocol was immunoSEQ multiplex PCR, while the TCRdb copy is restricted to in-frame clones and leaves out a portion. The profile shows tens of thousands of clones, around 88% of them singletons. This clonotype was sampled from an adult with an advanced solid tumor such as melanoma, head and neck, liver or kidney cancer. Here the sequenced sample was CD4+ or CD8+ T cells sorted from blood, taken in a trial of the OX40 agonist ivuxolimab.

CDR3 coding DNA: TGTGCCAGCAGTAACCCTGGAGGGGTTGGGGAAACTGAAGCTTTCTTT. It codes for CASSNPGGVGETEAFF. J is TRBJ1-1 and V is TRBV11-2; D is possibly TRBD1 (5 bases). The CDR3 spans 16 residues. Per the germline V gene, CDR1 is SGHAT and CDR2 is FQNNGV. The V and J ends lost 6 bases and 5 bases respectively, with 22 bases between them.